This TCR beta chain stems from a study of CD8 T cells in ankylosing spondylitis. Study results and caveats: Researchers reportedly found disease-linked clones significantly enriched in matched ankylosing spondylitis synovial fluid. Some motif variants had been reported before (in reactive arthritis synovial fluid and blood). One TCR beta motif, made up of roughly eight highly homologous variants, appeared characteristic of ankylosing spondylitis blood. Peripheral blood samples showed relatively rare disease-linked clones, and these clones were CD8+.

The table lists this clonotype with many counts. Its matching antigen is unknown. As the method for making TCR beta libraries, quantitative 5'-RACE with molecular barcodes was used. TCRdb independently ran MiXCR on the 5' RACE reads; one entry per CDR3 protein. This sample has roughly 490,000 distinct CDR3 sequences, with approximately 5.3% found just once. The sample taken for sequencing was blood, either unsorted or a sorted T cell fraction (not recorded which). The TCR sequence derives from a male donor with ankylosing spondylitis.

CDR3 in amino acids: CASSEWGDRGGFETQYF. CDR3 coding DNA: TGTGCCAGCAGTGAATGGGGGGACAGGGGAGGTTTCGAGACCCAGTACTTC. The chain links TRBV25-1 to TRBJ2-5; 10 nucleotides agree with TRBD1. The CDR3 has 17 amino acids. Germline V gives CDR1 MGHDK, CDR2 SYGVNS. Unmatched junction bases numbered 10, after V lost 1 base and J lost 5 bases. Complete variable domain (other parts from reference TRBV25-1 and TRBJ2-5): EADIYQTPRYLVIGTGKKITLECSQTMGHDKMYWYQQDPGMELHLIHYSYGVNSTEKGDLSSESTVSRIRTEHFPLTLESARPSHTSQYLCASSEWGDRGGFETQYFGPGTRLLVL.